This TCR beta chain came from a study of identifying expanded T cells in peripheral blood. The study, taken as a whole, reports: About 1.2 clones differed between technical replicates, versus approximately 17 and 20 over time.

No infections or other immune events were documented during collection. CDR1 and CDR2 (germline): MDHEN, SYDVKM. V lost 5 bases to trimming and J lost 6 bases, with 10 bases between them. The CDR3 has 12 residues. Sequencing was performed with immunoSEQ multiplex PCR; in TCRdb, only in-frame clones are kept and a portion is missing. Here the sample spans around 68,000 clones, over 75% being singletons. Comments on this clone: Its antigen is as yet unknown.

The chain combines TRBV28 with TRBJ1-2, with no clear D. The receptor's source is a person aged 18-70 years in good health. Sequenced sample: blood. The CDR3 DNA sequence: TGTGCCAGCAGTGTATACATGGATGGCTACACCTTC. It codes for CASSVYMDGYTF.